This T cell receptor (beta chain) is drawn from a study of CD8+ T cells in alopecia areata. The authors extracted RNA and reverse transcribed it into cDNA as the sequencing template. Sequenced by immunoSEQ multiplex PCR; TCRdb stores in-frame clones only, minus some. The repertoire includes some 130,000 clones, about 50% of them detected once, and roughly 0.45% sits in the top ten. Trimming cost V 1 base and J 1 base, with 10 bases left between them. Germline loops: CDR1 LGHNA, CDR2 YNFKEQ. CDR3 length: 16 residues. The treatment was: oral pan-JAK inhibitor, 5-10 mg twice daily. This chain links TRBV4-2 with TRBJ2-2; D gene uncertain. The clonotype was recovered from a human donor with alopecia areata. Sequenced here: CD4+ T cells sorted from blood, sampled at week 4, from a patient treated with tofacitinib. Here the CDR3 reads CASSQVRLENTGELFF. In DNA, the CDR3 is TGTGCCAGCAGCCAAGTTAGGCTAGAGAACACCGGGGAGCTGTTTTTT.